Following are 14 T cell receptor beta chains from one sample sequenced in a study of blood T cell repertoires in COVID-19. Profiling relied on immunoSEQ multiplex PCR, and the TCRdb table lists in-frame clones only, not all of them. Seen here are about 440,000 clones, around nine tenths observed once, and the top ten hold about 4.3%. The material sequenced was peripheral blood. These receptors all stem from a woman aged 30 to 39 with acute or convalescent COVID-19.

This sequence joins TRBV7-9 and TRBJ2-3; weak D call: TRBD2 (6 bases). Trimming cost V 8 bases and J 2 bases, with 23 bases left between them. The germline gives CDR1 SEHNR, CDR2 FQNEAQ (reference sequence). The CDR3 consists of 17 residues. As DNA, the CDR3 is TGTGCCAGCCTTGGTCTCGCCACCCGGGACTCCACAGATACGCAGTATTTT. Encoded protein: CASLGLATRDSTDTQYF. Variable domain in full (rest from reference TRBV7-9 and TRBJ2-3): DTGVSQNPRHKITKRGQNVTFRCDPISEHNRLYWYRQTLGQGPEFLTYFQNEAQLEKSRLLSDRFSAERPKGSFSTLEIQRTEQGDSAMYLCASLGLATRDSTDTQYFGPGTRLTVL.

V is TRBV3-1 (or the pseudogene TRBV3-2) and J is TRBJ1-1; a possible D gene is TRBD1 (6 bases). The CDR3 totals 16 residues. The germline V gene has CDR1 LGHDT and CDR2 YNNKEL (reference sequence). V gave up 0 bases and J gave up 5 bases, with 16 bases separating them. The CDR3, as DNA: TGTGCCAGCAGCCAAGACCGGGGGGCAAGAAGGACTGAAGCTTTCTTT. Amino acid sequence: CASSQDRGARRTEAFF.

The V and J genes are TRBV5-1 and TRBJ1-6, with 7 nucleotides matching TRBD1. This CDR3 has 15 amino acids. Germline trimming cut 4 bases from V and 10 bases from J; bases unmatched to any gene: 11. The germline V gene encodes CDR1 SGHRS and CDR2 YFSETQ. CDR3 nucleotide sequence: TGCGCCAGCAGCACCGAGACAGGGAGTGGGTCACCCCTCCACTTT. Translated: CASSTETGSGSPLHF.

The rearrangement joins TRBV15 to TRBJ2-4, with a weak D call TRBD2 (6 bases). This CDR3 comprises 17 residues. V was pared by 0 bases and J by 0 bases, with 12 bases between. Germline assignment: CDR1 LNHNV and CDR2 YYDKDF (reference sequence). CDR3 bases: TGTGCCACCAGCAGAGAGAACGGGGGACTAGCCAAAAACATTCAGTACTTC. Its protein product is CATSRENGGLAKNIQYF.

The V call is TRBV10-2, the J call TRBJ1-3, with unresolved D. This CDR3 contains 16 residues. Deletions cut 0 bases from V and 0 bases from J, with 9 bases between. Germline V CDR1 and CDR2: WSHSY, SAAADI. CDR3 in DNA: TGCGCCAGCAGTGAGTCGCGGGGAAACTCTGGAAACACCATATATTTT. This sequence encodes CASSESRGNSGNTIYF.

The gene calls are TRBV3-1 (or the pseudogene TRBV3-2) and TRBJ2-5, with TRBD2 matching over 7 bases. V shed 4 bases, J shed 2 bases, and the junction held 10 bases outside the gene matches. The CDR3 length is 16 residues. Germline CDR1 and CDR2: LGHDT and YNNKEL (reference sequence). CDR3 amino acids: CASSPLGQRGQETQYF. The DNA of the CDR3 is TGTGCCAGCAGCCCCTTGGGGCAGCGGGGACAAGAGACCCAGTACTTC.

This clone was seen a few times. The CDR3 loop reads CASSLSSNRGNTEAFF. CDR3 DNA: TGTGCCAGCAGCTTATCATCGAACAGGGGGAACACTGAAGCTTTCTTT. The chain joins TRBV7-6 to TRBJ1-1; 7 bases are a match to TRBD1. Germline CDR1 and CDR2: SGHVS and FNYEAQ. CDR3 length: 16 residues. The ends lost 2 bases at V and 1 base at J; junction bases unmatched: 7.

V and J are TRBV27 and TRBJ2-7, with 9 bases that match TRBD2. Germline assignment: CDR1 MNHEY and CDR2 SMNVEV (reference sequence). The CDR3 extends over 16 amino acids. V lost 3 bases to trimming and J lost 3 bases; unmatched junction nucleotides: 9. The CDR3 protein is CASSFGASGANYEQYF. In nucleotides, the CDR3 is TGTGCCAGCAGTTTCGGGGCTAGCGGGGCGAACTACGAGCAGTACTTC.

This clone turned up a few times. V and J are TRBV19 and TRBJ1-2, with D hard to call. V lost 3 bases to trimming and J lost 7 bases, with 9 bases between them. Germline lookup yields CDR1 LNHDA and CDR2 SQIVND (reference sequence). This CDR3 has 12 residues. Here the CDR3 reads CASSIGVSGYTF. CDR3 nucleotide sequence: TGTGCCAGTAGTATCGGGGTGTCTGGCTACACCTTC.

This clone appeared once. The chain carries TRBV5-5 and TRBJ1-2; D gene unclear. The CDR3 is made up of 14 amino acids. Germline V gives CDR1 SGHKS, CDR2 YYEKEE (reference sequence). V lost 1 base, J lost 4 bases, and 11 bases lay in between. For the CDR3, the DNA is TGTGCCAGCAGCTTGTACCCCGGGAGCTATGGCTACACCTTC. Its translation is CASSLYPGSYGYTF.

V gene TRBV5-1 combines with J gene TRBJ1-2, with 8 bases lining up with TRBD1. This CDR3 is 15 amino acids long. Germline V gives CDR1 SGHRS, CDR2 YFSETQ. J lost 3 bases, V lost 1 base, and 5 bases had no gene match. The CDR3, as DNA: TGCGCCAGCAGCTTGTCAGGGGGCGCTGACTATGGCTACACCTTC. Its protein product is CASSLSGGADYGYTF.

V gene TRBV5-4 combines with J gene TRBJ2-2; 8 bases fit TRBD2. The germline V gene has CDR1 SGHNT and CDR2 YYREEE (reference sequence). V lost 0 bases and J lost 8; bases outside the gene matches: 6. This CDR3 comprises 15 residues. CDR3 in DNA: TGTGCCAGCAGCTTGGAGAGCGGGGGACGGGGGGAGCTGTTTTTT. This gives the protein CASSLESGGRGELFF.

The chain employs TRBV13 and TRBJ2-1, with TRBD2 matching over 9 bases. The CDR3 consists of 16 residues. V lost 6 bases, J lost 8 bases, and 14 bases stayed unmatched. Germline V gene lookup returns CDR1 PRHDT and CDR2 FYEKMQ (reference sequence). In nucleotides, the CDR3 is TGTGCCAGCAGTACCCATAGCGGGGGACGCAGTGATGAGCAGTTCTTC. This gives the protein CASSTHSGGRSDEQFF.

The rearrangement joins TRBV29-1 to TRBJ1-1; D unresolved. The germline gives CDR1 SQVTM, CDR2 ANQGSEA. V shed 5 bases and J shed 0 bases, with 7 bases lying between them. The CDR3 contains 12 residues. The CDR3 is CSVSPVNTEAFF. The CDR3 DNA reads TGCAGCGTTTCCCCGGTGAACACTGAAGCTTTCTTT.